The T cell receptor (beta chain) under discussion was sequenced for a study of CD8+ T cells in alopecia areata. Findings and limits, study-wide: Scalp sample data also include resident alphabeta T cells from normal skin.

Specified treatment: oral pan-JAK inhibitor, 5-10 mg twice daily. TCR sequencing used cDNA made by reverse transcription of extracted RNA. TCRdb's copy holds only in-frame clones and misses some; the assay was immunoSEQ multiplex PCR. This sample yields 170,000 or so clones, of which 55% to 75% are seen a single time; more than 0.7% belongs to the top ten. As regards this clone: The antigen is unknown.

This specimen consisted of CD4+ T cells sorted from blood, obtained at week 4, from a patient treated with tofacitinib. The TCR sequence derives from a human donor with alopecia areata.

The CDR3 region is CASSGDSYGYTF. In nucleotides, the CDR3 is TGTGCCAGCAGTGGGGACAGCTATGGCTACACCTTC. This rearrangement joins TRBV2 to TRBJ1-2; 7 bases are a match to TRBD1. Germline lookup yields CDR1 SNHLY and CDR2 FYNNEI. The length of the CDR3 is 12 residues. V dropped 4 bases and J dropped 4; count of bases not matched to a gene: 0.